Following are 20 T cell receptor beta chains from one sample sequenced in a study of T-cell memory formation after mild COVID-19. MiXCR was run by TCRdb on the 5' RACE reads, yielding one entry per CDR3 protein. This sample has 450,000 or so distinct CDR3 sequences, with around a quarter found just once. The specimen was PBMCs or a T cell subset sorted from them (not recorded which). Source of these receptors: an adult woman who had mild COVID-19 (a few samples of this study predate the infection). Cell type and time point are not known.

This clonotype was seen a single time. The genes are TRBV5-5 and TRBJ2-2; 7 positions agree with TRBD1. In germline, CDR1 is SGHKS, CDR2 YYEKEE (reference sequence). The CDR3 totals 15 residues. The trim removed 1 base at V and 5 bases at J, leaving 5 bases unmatched. CDR3 protein: CASSLNRGRTGELFF. The DNA for the CDR3 is TGTGCCAGCAGCTTGAACAGGGGAAGAACCGGGGAGCTGTTTTTT.

This clonotype was detected only a few times. The chain is built from TRBV4-1 and TRBJ2-3; D is uncertain. Trimming took 1 base from V and 1 from J, leaving 12 bases between them. CDR1 MGHRA and CDR2 YSYEKL come from the germline V gene. This CDR3 region has 16 residues. The CDR3 region is CASSQVASAGTDTQYF. The CDR3 nucleotides read TGCGCCAGCAGCCAAGTGGCCAGCGCCGGCACAGATACGCAGTATTTT.

This clonotype was seen repeatedly, ten times or more. The rearrangement joins TRBV5-1 to TRBJ1-2; possible D gene TRBD1, 6 bases. The germline V gene encodes CDR1 SGHRS and CDR2 YFSETQ. The germline V and J ends were trimmed by 5 bases and 4 bases, with 15 bases remaining between them. This CDR3 is 14 amino acids long. DNA of the CDR3: TGCGCCAGCAGTAAGGAGGGGGGTTCCTATGGCTACACCTTC. It encodes CASSKEGGSYGYTF.

This clonotype was recorded at least ten times. For the CDR3, the DNA is TGTGCCAGCAGCTTAAGTTCGAACGAGCAGTACTTC. It specifies CASSLSSNEQYF. The chain carries TRBV7-9 and TRBJ2-7; D is unclear. CDR3 length equals 12 residues. Per the germline V gene, CDR1 is SEHNR and CDR2 is FQNEAQ (reference sequence). V lost 2 bases, J lost 5 bases, and 7 bases lay in between.

This sequence joins TRBV4-3 and TRBJ2-1; D gene uncertain. Germline CDR1 reads LGHNA; CDR2 reads YSLEER. Trimming removed 6 bases from V and 0 bases from J, with 12 bases in between. The CDR3 runs 15 residues. CDR3 coding DNA: TGCGCCAGCAGTCCGATCGGACGCTCCTACAATGAGCAGTTCTTC. It is translated as CASSPIGRSYNEQFF.

This chain links TRBV7-8 with TRBJ2-5; D is unresolved. The CDR3 contains 15 residues. CDR1 is SGHVS, CDR2 FQNEAQ, per germline. V lost 1 base and J lost 4, with 13 bases in between. The CDR3 reads CASSLDGIRRETQYF. CDR3 sequence (DNA): TGTGCCAGCAGCTTAGATGGGATTCGCCGAGAGACCCAGTACTTC.

This clonotype was detected a few times. The chain couples TRBV18 to TRBJ1-1, with D perhaps TRBD1 (5 bases). Between the trimmed V and J ends, which lost 3 bases and 4 bases, there was a span of 12 bases. The germline V gene encodes CDR1 KGHSH and CDR2 LQKENI. The CDR3 has 14 amino acids. CDR3 region: CASSPGGVGTEAFF. CDR3 bases: TGTGCCAGCTCACCGGGGGGGGTGGGCACTGAAGCTTTCTTT.

The chain combines TRBV12-3 or TRBV12-4 with TRBJ1-4; D is perhaps TRBD1 (6 bases). Trimming cost V 5 bases and J 4 bases, with 14 bases left between them. This CDR3 is built from 15 residues. DNA for the CDR3: TGTGCCAGCAGTGCGTCGGGGGCCTATAATGAAAAACTGTTTTTT. Translation gives CASSASGAYNEKLFF.

This clonotype was seen more than once but under ten times. The chain uses TRBV3-1 and TRBJ2-1; unclear D gene. This CDR3 is built from 14 residues. Germline V gene sequence: CDR1 LGHDT, CDR2 YNNKEL (reference sequence). Trimming shortened V by 4 bases and J by 9 bases, and 16 bases separated the two germline ends. CDR3 nucleotides: TGTGCCAGCAGCCCCCCCGTGTTTCCTGGTGAGCAGTTCTTC. Amino acid sequence: CASSPPVFPGEQFF.

A few counts support this clonotype. The V and J genes are TRBV12-5 and TRBJ2-1, with TRBD1 identical over 7 bases. The CDR3 totals 17 residues. Germline lookup yields CDR1 LGHNT and CDR2 FRNRAP. Trimming cost V 0 bases and J 3 bases; bases outside gene matches: 8. In DNA, the CDR3 is TGTGCTAGTGGTTTGGTCGTGGCGACAGGGCGCTACAATGAGCAGTTCTTC. Amino acids: CASGLVVATGRYNEQFF.

The chain is built from TRBV3-1 and TRBJ2-3, with a tentative D call TRBD2 (6 bases). V lost 1 base and J 5 bases, leaving 10 bases between the germline ends. Germline CDR1 LGHDT, CDR2 YNNKEL (reference sequence). The length of the CDR3 is 14 residues. CDR3 loop: CASSQGWGGDTQYF. As DNA, the CDR3 is TGTGCCAGCAGCCAAGGGTGGGGAGGAGATACGCAGTATTTT.

A remark on this clonotype: A junction end diverges from the germline sequence, so it may reflect a read error. This chain connects TRBV7-9 to TRBJ1-2, with TRBD1 as a possible D gene (5 bases). CDR1 SEHNR and CDR2 FQNEAQ come from the germline V gene (reference sequence). This CDR3 has 13 residues. CDR3 nucleotide sequence: TGTGCCAGCAGCACCGGGACTGCCTATGTCTACACCTTC. Translated: CASSTGTAYVYTF.

Notes on this clonotype: At one boundary the junction diverges from the germline segment, which might be a read error. V is TRBV9 and J is TRBJ2-3; TRBD2 aligns across 9 bases. Germline CDR1 SGDLS, CDR2 YYNGEE. CDR3 size: 16 residues. DNA for the CDR3: TGTGCCAGCAGAGTAGGGGGTCTAGCGGGACCCGATACGCAGTATTTT. The encoded protein is CASRVGGLAGPDTQYF. The full variable domain, completed using reference TRBV9 and TRBJ2-3, is DSGVTQTPKHLITATGQRVTLRCSPRSGDLSVYWYQQSLDQGLQFLIQYYNGEERAKGNILERFSAQQFPDLHSELNLSSLELGDSALYFCASRVGGLAGPDTQYFGPGTRLTVL.

This chain uses TRBV5-1 with TRBJ2-2; TRBD2 matches at 10 bases. The CDR3 loop spans 17 amino acids. Germline V CDR1 and CDR2: SGHRS, YFSETQ. Trimming removed 0 bases from V and 6 bases from J; junction bases left unmatched: 8. CDR3 bases: TGCGCCAGCAGCTTGGGCCCCGGACTAGCGGCAGCCGGGGAGCTGTTTTTT. Protein: CASSLGPGLAAAGELFF. The full variable domain, in which reference TRBV5-1 and TRBJ2-2 provide the parts outside the CDR3, is KAGVTQTPRYLIKTRGQQVTLSCSPISGHRSVSWYQQTPGQGLQFLFEYFSETQRNKGNFPGRFSGRQFSNSRSEMNVSTLELGDSALYLCASSLGPGLAAAGELFFGEGSRLTVL.

The chain joins TRBV15 to TRBJ2-3, with 10 bases lining up with TRBD2. Germline loops: CDR1 LNHNV, CDR2 YYDKDF (reference sequence). J gave up 5 bases and V 0 bases, and 2 bases lay outside the gene matches. The CDR3 sequence is 15 residues long. The chain's CDR3 is CATSRDIAGGDTQYF. CDR3 DNA sequence: TGTGCCACCAGCAGAGATATAGCGGGGGGAGATACGCAGTATTTT.

This clonotype was seen a few times. The chain has TRBV4-3 and TRBJ2-1; TRBD2 agrees at 12 bases. V lost 5 bases to trimming and J lost 7 bases; unmatched junction nucleotides: 9. CDR3 length: 16 residues. Germline CDR1 reads LGHNA; CDR2 reads YSLEER. CDR3 bases: TGCGCCAGCAGCAGTACAAGGACTAGCGGGACGAATGAGCAGTTCTTC. This gives the protein CASSSTRTSGTNEQFF.

The chain combines TRBV30 with TRBJ2-7; D perhaps matches TRBD2 (6 bases). CDR3 length: 15 amino acids. CDR1 GTSNPN and CDR2 SVGIG come from the germline V gene (reference sequence). Trimming removed 4 bases at V and 1 base at J, with 17 bases between. DNA for the CDR3: TGTGCCTGGACCCGCGCGGAGGGACTGTCCTACGAGCAGTACTTC. This sequence encodes CAWTRAEGLSYEQYF.

This clonotype was seen a few times. This chain joins TRBV5-5 and TRBJ2-2; the D call may be TRBD1 or TRBD2 (5 bases each). CDR1 is SGHKS, CDR2 YYEKEE, per germline (reference sequence). Trimming removed 4 bases at V and 5 bases at J, with 27 bases between. The CDR3 has 19 amino acids. CDR3: CASSTPRGRELGVTGELFF. In nucleotides, the CDR3 is TGTGCCAGCAGCACACCCCGCGGCCGGGAATTAGGGGTAACCGGGGAGCTGTTTTTT.

This clonotype was recorded only once. At one boundary the junction diverges from the germline segment, which might be a read error. J is TRBJ1-1 and V is TRBV15; 7 nucleotides align to TRBD1. Per the germline V gene, CDR1 is LNHNV and CDR2 is YYDKDF (reference sequence). The CDR3 sequence is 17 residues long. The CDR3 spells CATSRSIWGQRNTEVFF. The CDR3 DNA reads TGTGCCACCAGCAGATCAATCTGGGGACAGCGAAACACTGAAGTTTTCTTT.

The rearrangement uses TRBV6-5 and TRBJ2-1, with D possibly being TRBD1 or TRBD2 (6 bases each). The CDR3 runs to 14 residues. Germline lookup yields CDR1 MNHEY and CDR2 SVGAGI. The V end lost 7 bases, the J end lost 6 bases, and 16 bases lay between the germline ends. CDR3 sequence: CASTEGGRGNEQFF. The CDR3 DNA follows: TGTGCCAGCACCGAGGGGGGTAGGGGCAATGAGCAGTTCTTC.